The 8 T cell receptor beta chains below come from one sample, sequenced in a study of PD-1 blockade in classical Hodgkin lymphoma. TCRdb's copy holds only in-frame clones and misses some; the assay was immunoSEQ multiplex PCR. The table shows several thousand clones, with 50% to 75% occurring only once. Sample time point: cycle 4 day 1 (C4D1), after 6 weeks of nivolumab. Each patient relapsed following autologous stem cell transplantation, and prior brentuximab vedotin exposure differed. Investigators obtained CD8+ T cells from thawed PBMCs by magnetic negative selection. Source: CD8+ T cells from blood, taken before the fourth cycle of nivolumab. The receptors come from a human donor with classical Hodgkin lymphoma.

The chain combines TRBV4-1 with TRBJ2-7; 16 bases are shared with TRBD2. Looked up from germline, CDR1 is MGHRA and CDR2 is YSYEKL. The ends lost 5 bases at V and 0 bases at J; junction bases unmatched: 13. The CDR3 is 20 residues long. DNA for the CDR3: TGCGCCAGCAGCGACCGCCCGGGACTAGCGGGAGGGGGGAGCTCCTACGAGCAGTACTTC. Protein: CASSDRPGLAGGGSSYEQYF.

This CDR3 reads CASSSHLEQNTDTQYF. CDR3 sequence (DNA): TGTGCCAGCAGTTCGCACCTGGAACAGAACACAGATACGCAGTATTTT. The chain uses TRBV28 and TRBJ2-3; no reliable D call. Germline-derived CDR1 and CDR2 are MDHEN and SYDVKM. Deletions cut 4 bases from V and 2 bases from J, with 16 bases between. CDR3 length equals 16 residues.

Regarding this clone: Compared with germline, one end of the junction differs, possibly owing to a read error. The genes are TRBV5-3 and TRBJ2-1; 7 nucleotides agree with TRBD2. TRBV5-3 is an ORF for which the function is uncertain. This CDR3 spans 13 amino acids. CDR3 region: CASSLWTSNEQFF. Here the CDR3 DNA reads TGTGCCAGCAGCTTATGGACTAGCAATGAGCAGTTCTTC.

This clone was detected only a few times. The rearrangement uses TRBV13 and TRBJ1-2, with a possible D match to TRBD1 (5 bases). Germline V gene sequence: CDR1 PRHDT, CDR2 FYEKMQ (reference sequence). This CDR3 has 14 residues. V dropped 5 bases and J dropped 6 bases, with 16 bases sitting between them. The CDR3 DNA reads TGTGCCAGCAGCCACGCCCGGAGAGGGGATGGCTACACCTTC. This gives the protein CASSHARRGDGYTF. Using reference TRBV13 and TRBJ1-2 for the parts outside the CDR3, the full variable domain is AAGVIQSPRHLIKEKRETATLKCYPIPRHDTVYWYQQGPGQDPQFLISFYEKMQSDKGSIPDRFSAQQFSDYHSELNMSSLELGDSALYFCASSHARRGDGYTFGSGTRLTVV.

J is TRBJ1-6 and V is TRBV9; no firm D call. Germline lookup yields CDR1 SGDLS and CDR2 YYNGEE. Trimming stripped 0 bases from V and 1 base from J, with 8 bases between. CDR3 length: 16 amino acids. This CDR3 reads CASSVGKGSYNSPLHF. As DNA, the CDR3 is TGTGCCAGCAGCGTAGGAAAGGGATCCTATAATTCACCCCTCCACTTT.

The chain carries TRBV27 and TRBJ2-1; 11 bases are a match to TRBD2. V lost 6 bases to trimming and J lost 6 bases; unmatched junction nucleotides: 10. This CDR3 is built from 16 residues. The germline V gene encodes CDR1 MNHEY and CDR2 SMNVEV (reference sequence). This CDR3 is CASRTSGTAASNEQFF. The CDR3 bases are TGTGCCAGCAGGACTAGCGGGACGGCGGCGAGCAATGAGCAGTTCTTC.

V is TRBV5-8 and J is TRBJ2-5; D unclear. Germline-derived CDR1 and CDR2 are SGHTS and YDEGEE. V lost 2 bases and J 5 bases, leaving 7 bases between the germline ends. CDR3 length equals 12 residues. The CDR3 reads CASSFNGETQYF. CDR3 nucleotides: TGTGCCAGCAGCTTTAACGGGGAGACCCAGTACTTC. The whole variable domain, remainder taken from reference TRBV5-8 and TRBJ2-5, is EAGVTQSPTHLIKTRGQQATLRCSPISGHTSVYWYQQALGLGLQFLLWYDEGEERNRGNFPPRFSGRQFPNYSSELNVNALELEDSALYLCASSFNGETQYFGPGTRLLVL.

In its sample, this clone ranks as medium-sized (0.01 to 0.1%). This chain links TRBV9 with TRBJ1-2; TRBD1 agrees at 7 bases. Germline V lookup: CDR1 SGDLS, CDR2 YYNGEE. V lost 2 bases and J lost 1; bases outside the gene matches: 2. CDR3 length equals 14 residues. This CDR3 reads CASSVAGGNYGYTF. The CDR3 nucleotides are TGTGCCAGCAGCGTGGCAGGGGGTAACTATGGCTACACCTTC.